The 11 T cell receptor beta chains in this list originate from one sample, sequenced in a study of CDR3 diversity in severe acne. TCRdb re-called the PCR reads with MiXCR, one entry per CDR3 protein. The table has roughly 100,000 distinct CDR3 sequences, 51% seen once. The sample comprised blood. The origin of the receptors is a male donor with acne.

This clonotype came up once. The rearrangement links TRBV24-1 to TRBJ2-5; D remains unclear. The germline V gene encodes CDR1 KGHDR and CDR2 SFDVKD. V was clipped by 3 bases and J by 4 bases, with 8 bases between them. The CDR3 runs to 13 residues. In DNA form, the CDR3 reads TGTGCCACCAGTGATGGTCGCCCAGAGACCCAGTACTTC. Residues: CATSDGRPETQYF.

This clonotype was detected only a few times. The chain employs TRBV29-1 and TRBJ2-6; D gene unclear. Trimming pared 5 bases from V and 0 bases from J, leaving 14 bases between. This CDR3 region has 16 residues. Germline CDR1 and CDR2: SQVTM and ANQGSEA. CDR3 region: CSVTGLPFSGANVLTF. CDR3 DNA sequence: TGCAGCGTTACCGGGCTCCCCTTCTCTGGGGCCAACGTCCTGACTTTC.

The chain links TRBV12-3 or TRBV12-4 to TRBJ2-2; no definite D call. V lost 1 base to trimming and J lost 5 bases, with 11 bases between them. The CDR3 runs to 15 residues. The CDR3 DNA reads TGTGCCAGCAGTTTAGGCGGAGAACTTACCGGGGAGCTGTTTTTT. This translates into CASSLGGELTGELFF.

The V gene is TRBV7-9, the J gene TRBJ1-1; the D gene is possibly TRBD1 (5 bases). Trimming shortened V by 5 bases and J by 0 bases, and 10 bases separated the two germline ends. This CDR3 is built from 14 residues. The V gene's germline CDR1 is SEHNR and CDR2 FQNEAQ (reference sequence). This CDR3 is CASSATAMNTEAFF. Here the CDR3 DNA reads TGTGCCAGCAGCGCGACAGCAATGAACACTGAAGCTTTCTTT.

This clonotype was counted many times. The CDR3 nucleotides read TGCGCCAGCAGCCAGGGGACGGGGGCCAATCAGCCCCAGCATTTT. Translated, it gives CASSQGTGANQPQHF. The rearrangement uses TRBV5-1 and TRBJ1-5, with a tentative D call TRBD1 (6 bases). Germline V gene sequence: CDR1 SGHRS, CDR2 YFSETQ. The CDR3 is 15 amino acids. With 4 bases removed from V and 3 bases from J, the gap between germline ends came to 14 bases.

For this clonotype: A much larger clone lies one base from this, so it may be a read error. The rearrangement joins TRBV12-3 or TRBV12-4 to TRBJ2-2; TRBD1 might be the D (5 bases). CDR3 length equals 14 residues. The CDR3 DNA sequence: TGTGCCAGCAGCCGACAGCCGAACACCAGGGAGCTGTTTTTT. Amino acid sequence: CASSRQPNTRELFF.

This clonotype was seen a few times. V gene TRBV7-6 combines with J gene TRBJ2-7; 9 nucleotides match TRBD2. The CDR3 has 16 amino acids. V lost 5 bases, J lost 4 bases, and 12 bases stayed unmatched. Germline V CDR1 and CDR2: SGHVS, FNYEAQ. CDR3 residues: CASSPSAASGTYEQYF. The CDR3 DNA reads as TGTGCCAGCAGCCCATCAGCGGCTAGCGGGACGTACGAGCAGTACTTC.

This chain joins TRBV10-3 and TRBJ2-7; no definite D call. Trimming removed 2 bases at V and 5 bases at J, with 10 bases between. This CDR3 comprises 13 residues. Germline V gene data show CDR1 as ENHRY and CDR2 as SYGVKD. As DNA, the CDR3 is TGTGCCATCAGTGAGGGGCTCATGCACGAGCAGTACTTC. It is translated as CAISEGLMHEQYF.

This clonotype was found once. The chain uses TRBV3-1 and TRBJ2-1; possibly TRBD2 for D (6 bases). This CDR3 is 15 amino acids long. V was cut by 4 bases and J by 4 bases, with 14 bases left in between. Germline assignment: CDR1 LGHDT and CDR2 YNNKEL (reference sequence). Written as DNA, the CDR3 is TGTGCCAGCAGCCTTTTCGGGAGTCCATACAATGAGCAGTTCTTC. The encoded protein is CASSLFGSPYNEQFF.

Comment on this clonotype: This likely comes from a read error, as the CDR3 has no conserved phenylalanine or tryptophan at its end. The gene calls are TRBV28 and TRBJ1-5; D uncertain. Trimming cost V 3 bases and J 0 bases, with 3 bases left between them. The CDR3 has 13 amino acids. The V gene's germline CDR1 is MDHEN and CDR2 SYDVKM. The CDR3 sequence: CASSLCSNQPQHS. For the CDR3, the DNA is TGTGCCAGCAGTTTGTGTAGCAATCAGCCCCAGCATTCT.

This sequence joins TRBV24-1 and TRBJ1-2, with D unresolved. The CDR3 consists of 11 residues. The V and J ends lost 3 bases and 5 bases respectively, with 3 bases between them. CDR1 is KGHDR, CDR2 SFDVKD, per germline. The CDR3 sequence: CATSDDYGYTF. The CDR3 region has the DNA TGTGCCACCAGTGATGATTATGGCTACACCTTC.